This entry lists 31 T cell receptor beta chains sequenced from one sample in a study of blood T cell repertoires in COVID-19. The method was immunoSEQ multiplex PCR; TCRdb's version includes in-frame clones alone and lacks a portion of them. The data contain about 240,000 clones, approximately 84% of them seen just once; the ten biggest clones take up roughly 3.1%. Sample: PBMCs or T cells enriched from blood (not recorded which). The receptors here all came from a woman between 35 and 50 years old with acute COVID-19.

In its sample, this clone was seen once. The rearrangement links TRBV27 to TRBJ2-7; 8 nucleotides match TRBD1. V lost 6 bases to trimming and J lost 4 bases; unmatched junction nucleotides: 11. This CDR3 is built from 15 residues. CDR1 and CDR2 from the germline V gene are MNHEY and SMNVEV (reference sequence). DNA for the CDR3: TGTGCCAGCAGACGAACAGGGGGAGGATCATACGAGCAGTACTTC. Translation gives CASRRTGGGSYEQYF.

This clone has only one observation. The chain has TRBV27 and TRBJ1-1, with D perhaps matching TRBD1 (6 bases). This CDR3 spans 14 amino acids. The germline CDR1 and CDR2 sequences are MNHEY and SMNVEV (reference sequence). The germline V and J ends were trimmed by 4 bases and 3 bases, with 12 bases remaining between them. DNA for the CDR3: TGTGCCAGCAGTTATTGGGCAGGGGACACTGAAGCTTTCTTT. Its protein is CASSYWAGDTEAFF.

The gene calls are TRBV30 and TRBJ1-5, with 8 bases fitting TRBD1. V gave up 0 bases and J gave up 3 bases; unmatched junction bases: 7. The CDR3 runs 16 residues. CDR1 is GTSNPN, CDR2 SVGIG, per germline (reference sequence). As DNA, the CDR3 is TGTGCCTGGAGTGTTGAGGGACAGGAACCCAATCAGCCCCAGCATTTT. As protein: CAWSVEGQEPNQPQHF.

The chain has TRBV11-3 and TRBJ2-7; D remains ambiguous. Deletions cut 1 base from V and 2 bases from J, with 3 bases between. The CDR3 runs to 12 residues. In germline, CDR1 is SGHNT, CDR2 YENEEA. CDR3 nucleotides: TGTGCCAGCAGCTTAGTTACCTACGAGCAGTACTTC. Translating it yields CASSLVTYEQYF. Full variable domain (rest looked up from reference TRBV11-3 and TRBJ2-7): EAGVVQSPRYKIIEKKQPVAFWCNPISGHNTLYWYLQNLGQGPELLIRYENEEAVDDSQLPKDRFSAERLKGVDSTLKIQPAELGDSAVYLCASSLVTYEQYFGPGTRLTVT.

This chain uses TRBV10-1 with TRBJ2-7; possible D gene TRBD1, 5 bases. This CDR3 is 13 amino acids long. Germline-derived CDR1 and CDR2 are WNHNN and SYGVQD (reference sequence). Trimming cost V 3 bases and J 5 bases, with 11 bases left between them. The CDR3 DNA follows: TGCGCCAGCAGTGATTTGCCCAGGGACGAGCAGTACTTC. It translates to CASSDLPRDEQYF.

This clone was seen once. The chain links TRBV5-1 to TRBJ1-6; 8 bases line up with TRBD1. The CDR3 length is 15 residues. The V segment lost 1 base and the J segment 7 bases; nucleotides outside the gene matches: 4. Germline lookup yields CDR1 SGHRS and CDR2 YFSETQ. The CDR3 loop is CASSLQGAINSPLHF. As DNA, the CDR3 is TGCGCCAGCAGCTTGCAGGGGGCGATAAATTCACCCCTCCACTTT.

The table lists this clone with a few counts. V usage is TRBV5-1 and J usage is TRBJ1-1; TRBD1 might be the D (5 bases). The CDR3 has 13 amino acids. With 6 bases removed from V and 3 bases from J, the gap between germline ends came to 12 bases. The germline gives CDR1 SGHRS, CDR2 YFSETQ. The CDR3 DNA reads TGCGCCAGCACCTTCCGGGGGGACACTGAAGCTTTCTTT. This sequence encodes CASTFRGDTEAFF.

The chain links TRBV10-2 to TRBJ1-1; weak D call: TRBD1 (6 bases). V gave up 6 bases and J gave up 4 bases, with 15 bases separating them. Germline V gene data show CDR1 as WSHSY and CDR2 as SAAADI. The CDR3 runs 14 residues. In DNA, the CDR3 is TGCGCCAGCAGGACGCCAGGGGTTACCACTGAAGCTTTCTTT. Encoded protein: CASRTPGVTTEAFF.

V gene TRBV19 combines with J gene TRBJ2-1, with 15 bases identical to TRBD2. The CDR3 has 17 amino acids. V dropped 5 bases and J dropped 7; count of bases not matched to a gene: 9. CDR1 and CDR2 from the germline V gene are LNHDA and SQIVND (reference sequence). The DNA of the CDR3 is TGTGCCAGTAGTCGGACTAGCGGGAGGGCCAGGCAAAATGAGCAGTTCTTC. Translated, it gives CASSRTSGRARQNEQFF.

The CDR3 DNA sequence: TGTGCCAGCAGCGTAGCGGCCTACACAGATACGCAGTATTTT. This sequence encodes CASSVAAYTDTQYF. The rearrangement uses TRBV5-4 and TRBJ2-3; D perhaps matches TRBD2 (6 bases). The CDR3 is 14 amino acids. Germline V gene sequence: CDR1 SGHNT, CDR2 YYREEE (reference sequence). With 4 bases removed from V and 2 bases from J, the gap between germline ends came to 11 bases.

The chain carries TRBV4-1 and TRBJ1-2; D perhaps matches TRBD1 (5 bases). The CDR3 runs 14 residues. Per germline, CDR1 MGHRA and CDR2 YSYEKL. The V gene lost 0 bases and the J gene lost 4 bases, with 9 bases spanning the gap. In nucleotides, the CDR3 is TGCGCCAGCAGCCAAGATCAGGGTCCCTATGGCTACACCTTC. It codes for CASSQDQGPYGYTF.

V is TRBV10-3 and J is TRBJ2-1, with 8 bases matching TRBD2. This CDR3 contains 14 residues. Germline V gene sequence: CDR1 ENHRY, CDR2 SYGVKD. Trimming cost V 3 bases and J 6 bases; bases outside gene matches: 4. In nucleotides, the CDR3 is TGTGCCATCAGTGAAGGACTAGCAGGCAATGAGCAGTTCTTC. The encoded protein is CAISEGLAGNEQFF.

This chain uses TRBV6-5 with TRBJ2-1; D is possibly TRBD1 (6 bases). V lost 6 bases to trimming and J lost 0 bases, with 12 bases between them. The CDR3 spans 15 residues. CDR1 and CDR2 from the germline V gene are MNHEY and SVGAGI. The CDR3 region has the DNA TGTGCCAGCAGCCGTGGACAGCGCTCCTACAATGAGCAGTTCTTC. Residues: CASSRGQRSYNEQFF.

The chain joins TRBV3-1 (or the pseudogene TRBV3-2) to TRBJ2-1; the D gene is possibly TRBD2 (6 bases). The CDR3 spans 15 residues. The V end lost 0 bases, the J end lost 5 bases, and 11 bases lay between the germline ends. The V gene's germline CDR1 is LGHDT and CDR2 YNNKEL (reference sequence). CDR3 region: CASSQDLSGDNEQFF. The CDR3 bases are TGTGCCAGCAGCCAAGATCTTAGCGGAGACAATGAGCAGTTCTTC.

The CDR3 sequence is CASSPRGVVIGYTF. The CDR3 DNA follows: TGTGCCAGCAGTCCCAGGGGGGTAGTGATTGGCTACACCTTC. The chain couples TRBV3-1 (or the pseudogene TRBV3-2) to TRBJ1-2; 7 bases align to TRBD1. V trimming: 6 bases; J trimming: 7 bases; junction bases outside the gene matches: 11. The CDR3 is made up of 14 amino acids. Germline V lookup: CDR1 LGHDT, CDR2 YNNKEL (reference sequence).

The genes are TRBV6-5 and TRBJ1-1; 7 bases agree with TRBD1. J lost 1 base, V lost 6 bases, and 5 bases had no gene match. The CDR3 runs to 14 residues. Germline CDR1 reads MNHEY; CDR2 reads SVGAGI. The chain's CDR3 is CASSQTGTNTEAFF. The CDR3 nucleotides are TGTGCCAGCAGCCAGACAGGGACGAACACTGAAGCTTTCTTT.

This clone was counted once. The chain combines TRBV11-3 with TRBJ2-3, with D possibly TRBD2 on 6 matching bases. CDR1 and CDR2 from the germline V gene are SGHNT and YENEEA. The V and J ends lost 5 bases and 2 bases respectively, with 11 bases between them. The CDR3 extends over 14 amino acids. The CDR3 DNA sequence: TGTGCCAGCAGCCCCGGAGGGCCCACAGATACGCAGTATTTT. It yields the protein CASSPGGPTDTQYF.

The chain recombines TRBV24-1 with TRBJ2-3, with 7 bases lining up with TRBD1. J was trimmed by 2 bases and V by 5 bases; bases with no gene match: 6. Per the germline V gene, CDR1 is KGHDR and CDR2 is SFDVKD. The CDR3 has 15 amino acids. The CDR3 DNA follows: TGTGCCACCAGTGCGACAGGGCGGGTCACAGATACGCAGTATTTT. Translation gives CATSATGRVTDTQYF.

This sequence joins TRBV5-8 and TRBJ2-1; weak D call: TRBD2 (5 bases). Trimming pared 4 bases from V and 5 bases from J, leaving 16 bases between. Germline loops: CDR1 SGHTS, CDR2 YDEGEE. The CDR3 consists of 15 residues. CDR3 nucleotides: TGTGCCAGCAGCGCGCTAGCAGTACTGGACAATGAGCAGTTCTTC. This sequence encodes CASSALAVLDNEQFF.

The chain carries TRBV19 and TRBJ2-5, with 8 bases identical to TRBD1. V dropped 6 bases and J dropped 2; count of bases not matched to a gene: 2. CDR3 length: 13 amino acids. Germline V CDR1 and CDR2: LNHDA, SQIVND (reference sequence). In nucleotides, the CDR3 is TGTGCCAGTAGGAGACAGGGGCAAGAGACCCAGTACTTC. Translated, it gives CASRRQGQETQYF.

The chain uses TRBV5-6 and TRBJ2-1, with 11 nucleotides matching TRBD2. V trimming: 2 bases; J trimming: 14 bases; junction bases outside the gene matches: 3. The CDR3 totals 12 residues. Looked up from germline, CDR1 is SGHDT and CDR2 is YYEEEE. CDR3 nucleotides: TGTGCCAGCAGCTTTAGCGGGAGGGAGGAGTTCTTC. It encodes CASSFSGREEFF.

The chain combines TRBV10-2 with TRBJ1-1; 7 nucleotides align to TRBD1. Germline-derived CDR1 and CDR2 are WSHSY and SAAADI. The CDR3 extends over 14 amino acids. V trimming: 6 bases; J trimming: 5 bases; junction bases outside the gene matches: 9. As DNA, the CDR3 is TGCGCCAGCAGAGAAACAGGGGAAGAAACTGAAGCTTTCTTT. The encoded protein is CASRETGEETEAFF.

This chain links TRBV5-5 with TRBJ2-1; maybe TRBD1 (6 bases). Germline V gene data show CDR1 as SGHKS and CDR2 as YYEKEE (reference sequence). With 1 base removed from V and 6 bases from J, the gap between germline ends came to 14 bases. This CDR3 spans 15 amino acids. The CDR3 loop is CASSLQGTWGNEQFF. DNA for the CDR3: TGTGCCAGCAGCTTGCAGGGGACGTGGGGCAATGAGCAGTTCTTC.

The chain uses TRBV10-3 and TRBJ2-3; a weak D match, TRBD1 (5 bases). CDR3 length: 15 residues. Germline lookup yields CDR1 ENHRY and CDR2 SYGVKD. V was clipped by 3 bases and J by 0 bases, with 10 bases between them. The CDR3 here is CAISDPGKSTDTQYF. The CDR3, as DNA: TGTGCCATCAGTGACCCAGGGAAAAGCACAGATACGCAGTATTTT.

This clone turned up a few times. This chain uses TRBV13 with TRBJ2-3; 10 positions agree with TRBD2. The CDR3 is 16 residues long. The V and J ends lost 0 bases and 3 bases, in that order; junction bases with no gene match: 3. Germline lookup yields CDR1 PRHDT and CDR2 FYEKMQ (reference sequence). The CDR3 spells CASSLGAGGVTDTQYF. Here the CDR3 DNA reads TGTGCCAGCAGCTTAGGAGCGGGAGGGGTTACAGATACGCAGTATTTT.

This chain uses TRBV10-3 with TRBJ2-1; 13 positions agree with TRBD2. Germline V gives CDR1 ENHRY, CDR2 SYGVKD. The J segment lost 8 bases and the V segment lost 10 bases, leaving 11 bases of the junction unmatched. The CDR3 is made up of 15 amino acids. The CDR3 nucleotides read TGTGCCACCCTGGCCGGGACTAGCGGGACAGATGAGCAGTTCTTC. Protein sequence: CATLAGTSGTDEQFF.

This sequence joins TRBV6-5 and TRBJ1-1; D gene unclear. Deletions cut 2 bases from V and 4 bases from J, with 8 bases between. The CDR3 covers 13 residues. CDR1 and CDR2 (germline): MNHEY, SVGAGI. As DNA, the CDR3 is TGTGCCAGCAGTTACACTATCGGCACTGAAGCTTTCTTT. Translated, it gives CASSYTIGTEAFF.

J is TRBJ2-1 and V is TRBV21-1; the DNA was not compared with TRBD1, the D call given in the table. TRBV21-1 is marked as a pseudogene. The length of the CDR3 is 17 residues. Here the CDR3 reads CASSATPGTGAPMEQFF. The CDR3, as DNA: TGTGCCAGCAGCGCCACGCCCGGGACAGGGGCCCCAATGGAGCAGTTCTTC.

This clone was observed a handful of times. This chain joins TRBV27 and TRBJ2-3; 10 bases match TRBD2. The germline V gene has CDR1 MNHEY and CDR2 SMNVEV (reference sequence). The CDR3 consists of 15 residues. The V segment lost 4 bases and the J segment 4 bases; nucleotides outside the gene matches: 5. In nucleotides, the CDR3 is TGTGCCAGCAGTTCAACTAGCGGGACTTCAGATACGCAGTATTTT. Its protein product is CASSSTSGTSDTQYF.

The J gene is TRBJ2-7, the V gene TRBV11-2, with D perhaps matching TRBD1 (6 bases). Germline CDR1 is SGHAT and CDR2 is FQNNGV. CDR3 length: 13 residues. Trimming left V 8 bases short and J 6 bases short, with 17 bases between. The CDR3: CASGLITGFEQYF. As DNA, the CDR3 is TGTGCCAGCGGGCTGATAACAGGGTTCGAGCAGTACTTC.

The rearrangement links TRBV24-1 to TRBJ1-1, with a weak D call TRBD1 (5 bases). Germline V CDR1 and CDR2: KGHDR, SFDVKD. The CDR3 has 15 residues. Trimming shortened V by 5 bases and J by 1 base, and 13 bases separated the two germline ends. The CDR3 reads CATSGRGGENTEAFF. For the CDR3, the DNA is TGTGCCACCAGTGGACGAGGAGGGGAGAACACTGAAGCTTTCTTT.